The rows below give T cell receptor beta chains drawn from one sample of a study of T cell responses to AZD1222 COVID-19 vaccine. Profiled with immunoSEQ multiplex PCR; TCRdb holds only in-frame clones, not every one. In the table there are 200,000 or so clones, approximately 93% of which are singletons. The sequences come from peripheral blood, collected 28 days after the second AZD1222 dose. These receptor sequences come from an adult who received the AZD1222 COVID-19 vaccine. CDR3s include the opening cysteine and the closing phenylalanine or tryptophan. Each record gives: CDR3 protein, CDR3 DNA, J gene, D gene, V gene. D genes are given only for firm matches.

CASSDPLIYEQYF,TGCGCCAGCAGTGACCCCCTAATCTACGAGCAGTACTTC,TRBJ2-7,NA,TRBV10-1
CATSARQGASETQYF,TGTGCCACCAGTGCCCGACAGGGGGCTTCGGAGACCCAGTACTTC,TRBJ2-5,TRBD1,TRBV24-1
CASSPNTEAFF,TGTGCCAGCAGTCCGAACACTGAAGCTTTCTTT,TRBJ1-1,NA,TRBV6-2/TRBV6-3
CASSLFLGTTNYGYTF,TGCGCCAGCAGCTTGTTCCTAGGGACCACTAACTATGGCTACACCTTC,TRBJ1-2,NA,TRBV5-1
CAISGVDSTSTGNIQYF,TGTGCCATCAGTGGGGTGGACTCAACCAGTACCGGAAACATTCAGTACTTC,TRBJ2-4,NA,TRBV10-3
CATSRDRTYGYTF,TGTGCCACCAGCAGAGACAGGACCTATGGCTACACCTTC,TRBJ1-2,NA,TRBV15
CASSVLRVQETQYF,TGTGCCAGCAGTGTACTCAGGGTCCAAGAGACCCAGTACTTC,TRBJ2-5,NA,TRBV6-4
CATSRAGVDNEQFF,TGTGCCACCAGCAGAGCCGGGGTAGACAATGAGCAGTTCTTC,TRBJ2-1,NA,TRBV15
CASGKSSNQPQHF,TGTGCCAGCGGGAAGTCAAGCAATCAGCCCCAGCATTTT,TRBJ1-5,NA,TRBV2
CASSSPQYF,TGTGCCAGCAGTTCCCCCCAGTACTTC,TRBJ2-5,NA,TRBV27
CASSPGRRLRGYTF,TGTGCCAGCAGCCCCGGACGGCGCTTGAGGGGCTACACCTTC,TRBJ1-2,NA,TRBV27